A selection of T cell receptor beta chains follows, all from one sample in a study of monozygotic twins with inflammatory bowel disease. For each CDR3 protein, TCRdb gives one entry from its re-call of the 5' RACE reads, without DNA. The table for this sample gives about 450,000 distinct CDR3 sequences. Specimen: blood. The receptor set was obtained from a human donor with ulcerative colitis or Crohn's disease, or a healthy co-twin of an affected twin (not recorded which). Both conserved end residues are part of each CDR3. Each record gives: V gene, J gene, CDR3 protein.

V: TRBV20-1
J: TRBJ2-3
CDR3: CSAGQGSTDTQYF

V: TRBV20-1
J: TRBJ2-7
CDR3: CSASRDSSYEQYF

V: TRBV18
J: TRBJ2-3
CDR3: CASSRDGFLTDTQYF

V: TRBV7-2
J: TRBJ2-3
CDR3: CASRPGVTPRGTQYF

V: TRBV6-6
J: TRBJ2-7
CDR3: CASSTPLYEQYF

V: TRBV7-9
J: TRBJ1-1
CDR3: CASSVDVMNTEAFF

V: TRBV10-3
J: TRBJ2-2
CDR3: CAISEGGNTGELFF

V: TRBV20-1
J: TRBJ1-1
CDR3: CSALSQGGNTEAFF

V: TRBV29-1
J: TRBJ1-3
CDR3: CSVEWTDSGNTIYF

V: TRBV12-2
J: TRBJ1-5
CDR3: CASRLREGDRGDQPQQF

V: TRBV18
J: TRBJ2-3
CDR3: CASSSLRPTDTQYF

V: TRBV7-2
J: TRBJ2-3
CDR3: CASSLAPAAGADTQYF

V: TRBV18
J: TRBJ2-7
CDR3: CASSPLQGNTYEQYF

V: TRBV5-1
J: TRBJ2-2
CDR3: CASLRGPNTGELFF

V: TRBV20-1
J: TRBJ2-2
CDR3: CSSSRRGAGELFF

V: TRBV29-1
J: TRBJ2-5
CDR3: CSVVRLEETQYF

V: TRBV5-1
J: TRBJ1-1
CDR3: CASRTTGGMDTEAFF

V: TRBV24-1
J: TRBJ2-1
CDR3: CATSAINEQFF

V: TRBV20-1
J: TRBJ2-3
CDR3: CSAMGQGGNTQYF

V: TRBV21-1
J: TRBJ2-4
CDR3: CASSKSGRNIQYF

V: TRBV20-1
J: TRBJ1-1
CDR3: CGGGGRTEAFF

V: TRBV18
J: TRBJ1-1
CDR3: CASSPPSMNTEAFF

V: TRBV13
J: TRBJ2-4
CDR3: CASSIGAGANIQYF

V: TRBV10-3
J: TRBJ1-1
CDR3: CAISESDYPTEAFF

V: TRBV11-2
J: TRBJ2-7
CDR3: CASSLVPPGQAAISEQYF

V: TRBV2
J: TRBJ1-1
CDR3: CASSALAGGGGEAFF

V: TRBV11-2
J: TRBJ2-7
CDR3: CASSLSGELYEQYF